The text below deals with one TCR beta chain. As yet, its antigen is unknown. The junction differs from germline at one of its ends, possibly a read error. These data are taken from a study of T-cell reconstitution after alpha-beta-depleted transplantation in children. The study's findings and limits: The origin of high day-60 TCRbeta diversity in some patients lay in surviving recipient T cells and thymic progenitors. Expanded graft clones, several hundred of them, were reportedly the source of alpha-beta T cells about two months after transplant. It was newly produced T cells that mostly accounted for T-cell counts and diversity one year after transplant.

The CDR3 covers 14 residues. Germline lookup yields CDR1 SEHNR and CDR2 FQNEAQ (reference sequence). The TCRbeta library incorporated unique molecular identifiers. TCRdb re-analysed the PCR reads in MiXCR, keeping a single row per CDR3 protein. The sample contains some 95,000 distinct CDR3 sequences, under 25% of which appear only once. V is TRBV7-9 and J is TRBJ2-7; 9 bases fit TRBD1. Sample: PBMCs, taken before TCRalphabeta/CD19-depleted stem cell transplant. This clonotype was obtained from a boy aged 2 to 9 with acute lymphoblastic leukemia, due to receive a stem cell transplant. The CDR3 nucleotides read TGTGCCAGCCGCTTAGACAGGGGGATCTACGAGCAGTACTTC. Protein sequence: CASRLDRGIYEQYF. The full variable domain, completed using reference TRBV7-9 and TRBJ2-7, is DTGVSQNPRHKITKRGQNVTFRCDPISEHNRLYWYRQTLGQGPEFLTYFQNEAQLEKSRLLSDRFSAERPKGSFSTLEIQRTEQGDSAMYLCASRLDRGIYEQYFGPGTRLTVT.